This T cell receptor (beta chain) was sequenced for a study of T cells after yellow fever vaccination (dated by TCRdb to between 2018 and 2021). Some background on the complete study: The SMART-Seq v4 Ultra Low Input RNA kit was used to prepare libraries from fractions with low cell numbers. Bulk TCR alpha and beta repertoires were sequenced longitudinally to track T-cell clones before and after primary and booster YFV17D yellow fever vaccination. The cohort comprised two healthy male donors, one aged 18 to 30 and one aged 30 to 39 years. Blood samples were taken at several timepoints before and after primary and secondary immunization, and bulk PBMC replicates and cell subsets were isolated. What the work shows at the level of the full study, not this receptor alone: Most clones expanded after primary vaccination (around 96% of CD4 and roughly 90% of CD8) were re-detected after the booster, suggesting that broad memory maintenance occurred. FACS-sorted repertoires could contain abundant contaminating clonotypes from the bulk population, so computational filtering was required. Compared with the primary T-cell response, the secondary T-cell response was weaker but faster, peaking on day 5 rather than day 15. A small share of clonotypes was detected in both CD4 and CD8 compartments, with the overlap likely arising from convergent recombination. The study included only a couple of donors, which limits how far the findings can be generalized.

Turning to this clonotype: There is no known antigen for this receptor. Per-nucleotide qualities are absent, and no much larger clonotype sits a single base away.

V is pared back by 1 base and J by 0 bases, with 4 bases lying between the germline termini. From the cysteine through the phenylalanine, the CDR3 covers 13 amino acids. The read is trimmed to its CDR3 DNA, 39 bases read in frame from base 1. The germline V gene (reference sequence) specifies DFQATT as CDR1 and SNEGSKA as CDR2. Synthesis of TCR cDNA relied on 5'RACE template switching, a step that introduced a universal primer site along with unique molecular identifiers. Priming for cDNA synthesis came from both the TCR alpha and TCR beta constant segments. Library amplification used two PCR steps, and the second PCR step added sample barcodes and sequencing adapters. Sequencing of the libraries was done on either Illumina HiSeq 2500 (2x100 bp) or NovaSeq (2x150 bp). In the original analysis: MIGEC was used to demultiplex reads and collapse the reads into UMI consensus sequences, and MiXCR was used for V(D)J alignment. Vaccine-responding clonotypes were identified with edgeR using replicate PBMC samples, with FDR below 0.01 and a log2 fold change above 5 up to day 15 being required. Each bulk clonotype was labeled CD4 or CD8 based on which sequenced repertoire, CD4 or CD8, contained the clonotype at higher abundance. TCRdb reprocessing: public reads trimmed at Q25 with fastp, clones called with MiXCR, in-frame beta chains kept. Duplicate CDR3 protein sequences are folded into a single record with the most common DNA and genes. In this record, the V and J calls reflect TCRdb's handling and not the investigators' own analysis. This sample is represented by approximately 580,000 distinct CDR3 sequences; about 15% of them were singletons. The ten most abundant clones make up 15% to 20% of the sample.

The sample's treatment or condition, from its label and the paper: live attenuated yellow fever vaccine strain. At each blood-draw timepoint, two biological replicates of bulk PBMCs were collected. PBMCs were isolated from peripheral blood using a standard Ficoll-Paque protocol. TriZol was used to extract RNA from bulk PBMCs, CD4 and CD8 fractions, and dextramer-positive and dextramer-negative fractions. The chain is made from TRBV20-1 and TRBJ2-4, with an unclear D gene assignment. This material consisted of PBMCs, taken about 5 days after the first yellow fever vaccination. This TCR was sampled from a man aged 18 to 30 who received the YFV17D yellow fever vaccine. The CDR3 in this case is CSARGLAKNIQYF. Here is the DNA: TGCAGTGCTAGAGGGCTAGCCAAAAACATTCAGTACTTC.